These 25 T cell receptor beta chains were sequenced from one sample in a study of T cells in Graves' hyperthyroidism and ophthalmopathy. Amplified TCR beta CDR3 regions derived from RNA transcripts. Using the HTBI primer set, a first-round RT-PCR was run on the TCR CDR3. A single record per CDR3 protein comes from TCRdb applying MiXCR to the multiplex PCR reads. In the table there are more than 500,000 distinct CDR3 sequences, 12% to 15% of which are singletons. The sample was blood. These receptor sequences come from a woman between 35 and 50 years old with Graves' hyperthyroidism.

Of note for this clonotype: Possible read error: a much larger clone is one base away. The chain has TRBV20-1 and TRBJ2-3; the match to TRBD2 covers 7 bases. The CDR3 spans 15 residues. Germline CDR1 is DFQATT and CDR2 is SNEGSKA (reference sequence). CDR3 DNA: TGCGGTGCTAGAGGCGACAGCGGGAACGCAGATACGCAGTATTTT. Its protein product is CGARGDSGNADTQYF.

V gene TRBV6-1 combines with J gene TRBJ2-1; D remains unclear. V was shortened by 5 bases and J by 2 bases, with 13 bases between the two germline ends. CDR1 is MNHNS, CDR2 SASEGT, per germline. This CDR3 region has 15 residues. The DNA for the CDR3 is TGTGCCAGCAGTTTCATCCAGGCCCCCTACAATGAGCAGTTCTTC. Its protein is CASSFIQAPYNEQFF.

The chain is built from TRBV5-8 and TRBJ2-3; no reliable D call. V lost 3 bases to trimming and J lost 9 bases, with 14 bases between them. This CDR3 is built from 13 residues. CDR1 is SGHTS, CDR2 YDEGEE, per germline. CDR3 sequence: CASSYPGPLTQYF. The DNA for the CDR3 is TGTGCCAGCAGCTACCCCGGGCCCCTCACGCAGTATTTT.

CDR3 DNA sequence: TGCGCCAGCAGCCAAGCCGTGGGGAGCGGCGATTCACCCCTCCACTTT. Translation: CASSQAVGSGDSPLHF. The chain has TRBV4-1 and TRBJ1-6; D gene ambiguous. Germline V gene lookup returns CDR1 MGHRA and CDR2 YSYEKL. The CDR3 loop spans 16 amino acids. Trimming cost V 1 base and J 8 bases, with 15 bases left between them.

This chain joins TRBV6-1 and TRBJ1-2; weak D call: TRBD1 (5 bases). Germline CDR1 and CDR2: MNHNS and SASEGT. With 6 bases removed from V and 0 bases from J, the gap between germline ends came to 11 bases. The CDR3 has 14 residues. The CDR3 region is CASRGTASNYGYTF. The CDR3, as DNA: TGTGCCAGCAGGGGGACTGCGTCTAACTATGGCTACACCTTC.

In this sample, this clonotype turned up many times. This chain connects TRBV27 to TRBJ2-7; 7 bases line up with TRBD2. The CDR3 is 16 residues long. After removal of 5 bases from V and 5 bases from J, the junction contained 15 bases not matched to a gene. Germline V gene lookup returns CDR1 MNHEY and CDR2 SMNVEV (reference sequence). CDR3 sequence reads: CASSPVLGGPLNEQYF. CDR3 sequence (DNA): TGTGCCAGCAGTCCAGTGTTGGGAGGGCCGTTAAACGAGCAGTACTTC.

CDR3 DNA sequence: TGCGCCAGCAGCAAACGGACAGGAGCTGCGGAGACCCAGTACTTC. Its protein is CASSKRTGAAETQYF. The chain links TRBV5-1 to TRBJ2-5; 7 nucleotides align to TRBD1. V shed 4 bases, J shed 5 bases, and the junction held 11 bases outside the gene matches. The CDR3 spans 15 residues. Germline-derived CDR1 and CDR2 are SGHRS and YFSETQ.

Many counts were recorded for this clonotype. This chain joins TRBV18 and TRBJ2-7; 9 nucleotides agree with TRBD1. Germline CDR1 and CDR2: KGHSH and LQKENI. The CDR3 sequence is 16 residues long. With V trimmed by 0 bases and J by 6 bases, 9 bases remained unmatched. The CDR3 reads CASSPPIGQGMSEQYF. The CDR3 DNA sequence: TGTGCCAGCTCACCACCGATCGGACAGGGGATGAGCGAGCAGTACTTC. Full variable domain (outside the CDR3, taken from reference TRBV18 and TRBJ2-7): NAGVMQNPRHLVRRRGQEARLRCSPMKGHSHVYWYRQLPEEGLKFMVYLQKENIIDESGMPKERFSAEFPKEGPSILRIQQVVRGDSAAYFCASSPPIGQGMSEQYFGPGTRLTVT.

This clonotype was recorded at least ten times. The CDR3 region is CASSLSAGYLETQYF. The CDR3 region has the DNA TGTGCCAGCAGCTTAAGCGCTGGGTATTTAGAGACCCAGTACTTC. V and J are TRBV7-8 and TRBJ2-5; D ambiguous. Looked up from germline, CDR1 is SGHVS and CDR2 is FQNEAQ. The CDR3 is 15 amino acids. Trimming left V 2 bases short and J 4 bases short, with 14 bases between.

The sample holds many counts of this clonotype. V usage is TRBV6-1 and J usage is TRBJ1-2; no definite D call. The V end was cut by 2 bases, the J end by 4 bases, with 8 bases between. The CDR3 has 13 amino acids. Looked up from germline, CDR1 is MNHNS and CDR2 is SASEGT. CDR3 in amino acids: CASSERASYGYTF. In nucleotides, the CDR3 is TGTGCCAGCAGTGAACGGGCGTCCTATGGCTACACCTTC.

CDR3 in DNA: TGTGCCAGCAGCTTCGGGTCAGGCGCCTCTGGAAACACCATATATTTT. Protein sequence: CASSFGSGASGNTIYF. The chain recombines TRBV5-4 with TRBJ1-3, with unresolved D. V was clipped by 2 bases and J by 0 bases, with 12 bases between them. The CDR3 is 16 amino acids. CDR1 is SGHNT and CDR2 is YYREEE in the germline V gene (reference sequence).

The table lists this clonotype with many counts. This rearrangement joins TRBV12-3 or TRBV12-4 to TRBJ1-5, with D unclear. The CDR3 totals 15 residues. With 1 base removed from V and 3 bases from J, the gap between germline ends came to 10 bases. The CDR3: CASSLGGQNNQPQHF. CDR3 bases: TGTGCCAGCAGTTTAGGGGGTCAGAACAATCAGCCCCAGCATTTT.

This clonotype has at least ten counts. This chain joins TRBV6-1 and TRBJ1-5; a possible D gene is TRBD1 (6 bases). V lost 4 bases, J lost 7 bases, and 20 bases lay in between. The CDR3 length is 16 residues. Germline V gene sequence: CDR1 MNHNS, CDR2 SASEGT. The DNA for the CDR3 is TGTGCCAGCAGTGCCCCTCGGGGAGGGGGTGGCCAGCCCCAGCATTTT. Its translation: CASSAPRGGGGQPQHF.

The gene calls are TRBV5-5 and TRBJ2-7, with 7 bases lining up with TRBD1. V dropped 0 bases and J dropped 5; count of bases not matched to a gene: 5. Germline CDR1 SGHKS, CDR2 YYEKEE (reference sequence). The CDR3 spans 14 residues. The CDR3 spells CASSLVAGGNEQYF. The DNA of the CDR3 is TGTGCCAGCAGCTTGGTGGCAGGGGGTAACGAGCAGTACTTC.

This chain uses TRBV19 with TRBJ1-3, with D uncertain. Germline CDR1 LNHDA, CDR2 SQIVND (reference sequence). This CDR3 has 13 amino acids. With 2 bases removed from V and 4 bases from J, the gap between germline ends came to 6 bases. The CDR3, as DNA: TGTGCCAGTAGTATAACGACGGGAAACACCATATATTTT. Its protein product is CASSITTGNTIYF.

This clonotype occurred a few times. The chain has TRBV6-2 or TRBV6-3 and TRBJ2-7; D might be TRBD2 (5 bases). The V gene's germline CDR1 is MNHEY and CDR2 SVGEGT. The CDR3 loop spans 16 amino acids. The V and J ends lost 5 bases and 0 bases respectively, with 17 bases between them. CDR3 residues: CASSIIVTGSSYEQYF. Written as DNA, the CDR3 is TGTGCCAGCAGTATTATAGTTACGGGGAGCTCCTACGAGCAGTACTTC.

This chain connects TRBV9 to TRBJ2-3; TRBD2 is a possible D gene (5 bases). Trimming cost V 7 bases and J 4 bases, with 19 bases left between them. Germline values: CDR1 SGDLS, CDR2 YYNGEE. The CDR3 sequence is 15 residues long. CDR3 residues: CASLEYRRWADTQYF. DNA of the CDR3: TGTGCCAGCCTCGAGTATCGGAGGTGGGCAGATACGCAGTATTTT. The variable domain in full, completed from reference TRBV9 and TRBJ2-3, reads DSGVTQTPKHLITATGQRVTLRCSPRSGDLSVYWYQQSLDQGLQFLIQYYNGEERAKGNILERFSAQQFPDLHSELNLSSLELGDSALYFCASLEYRRWADTQYFGPGTRLTVL.

This clonotype came up many times. The rearrangement joins TRBV12-3 or TRBV12-4 to TRBJ2-5; 14 nucleotides match TRBD2. Germline trimming cut 6 bases from V and 12 bases from J; bases unmatched to any gene: 9. The CDR3 runs 14 residues. The CDR3 sequence: CASSRRGLAGEKYF. The CDR3 DNA follows: TGTGCCAGCAGCCGGCGGGGACTAGCGGGAGAAAAGTACTTC.

This clonotype has only a few counts. This chain connects TRBV19 to TRBJ2-2; D unclear. V gave up 3 bases and J gave up 5 bases, with 10 bases separating them. Per the germline V gene, CDR1 is LNHDA and CDR2 is SQIVND (reference sequence). There are 14 residues in the CDR3. This CDR3 is CASSISLVTGELFF. The CDR3 DNA sequence: TGTGCCAGTAGTATCTCACTCGTGACCGGGGAGCTGTTTTTT.

The chain has TRBV10-2 and TRBJ1-5; D not certain. Germline CDR1 and CDR2: WSHSY and SAAADI. The CDR3 runs to 15 residues. Trimming took off 7 bases at V and 0 bases at J, with 13 bases between the two ends. The CDR3 nucleotides read TGCGCCAGCATAGTGAACTTAAATAGCAATCAGCCCCAGCATTTT. This translates into CASIVNLNSNQPQHF.

The sample holds many counts of this clonotype. The J gene is TRBJ2-7, the V gene TRBV11-1, with D possibly matching TRBD2 (5 bases). The CDR3 covers 12 residues. Germline lookup yields CDR1 SGHAT and CDR2 FQDESV (reference sequence). Trimming pared 3 bases from V and 9 bases from J, leaving 12 bases between. DNA of the CDR3: TGTGCCAGCAGCTTTCCGGGGTCCACGCAGTACTTC. This sequence encodes CASSFPGSTQYF. Combining the CDR3 with reference TRBV11-1 and TRBJ2-7 gives the whole variable domain EAEVAQSPRYKITEKSQAVAFWCDPISGHATLYWYRQILGQGPELLVQFQDESVVDDSQLPKDRFSAERLKGVDSTLKIQPAELGDSAMYLCASSFPGSTQYFGPGTRLTVT.

This clonotype was seen only a few times. The chain has TRBV24-1 and TRBJ2-1, with 12 bases aligning to TRBD2. The CDR3 loop spans 16 amino acids. Germline V gives CDR1 KGHDR, CDR2 SFDVKD. After removal of 0 bases from V and 6 bases from J, the junction contained 2 bases not matched to a gene. CDR3: CATSDLGLAGRNEQFF. The CDR3 nucleotides are TGTGCCACCAGTGATTTGGGACTAGCGGGACGCAATGAGCAGTTCTTC.

This clonotype was seen a handful of times. The chain joins TRBV29-1 to TRBJ2-7; 8 nucleotides match TRBD2. CDR3 length: 16 residues. With 6 bases clipped from V and 3 bases from J, the junction kept 16 bases outside the gene matches. Germline V CDR1 and CDR2: SQVTM, ANQGSEA. The CDR3 DNA is TGCAGCGTCTCACCGGGACTAGGTCTCGGTGGCTACGAGCAGTACTTC. This gives the protein CSVSPGLGLGGYEQYF.

In this sample, this clonotype turned up a few times. The chain joins TRBV2 to TRBJ1-2; unclear D gene. The CDR3 contains 13 residues. Deletions cut 3 bases from V and 7 bases from J, with 12 bases between. In germline, CDR1 is SNHLY, CDR2 FYNNEI. CDR3 sequence reads: CASSEVGQFGYTF. In DNA, the CDR3 is TGTGCCAGCAGTGAGGTGGGCCAGTTTGGCTACACCTTC.

There are many counts of this clonotype. CDR3 sequence (DNA): TGTGCCATCAGTGAACCCGGGAGGGAAAGCAATCAGCCCCAGCATTTT. Protein product: CAISEPGRESNQPQHF. The V call is TRBV10-3, the J call TRBJ1-5; D not certain. V was pared by 3 bases and J by 1 base, with 13 bases between. Germline values: CDR1 ENHRY, CDR2 SYGVKD. The CDR3 has 16 amino acids.